This T cell receptor beta chain was sequenced for a study of blood T cell repertoires in COVID-19. At the level of the study: Whether acute or convalescent, the COVID-19 samples came from the United States, Italy and Spain.

Under the authors' procedure: Reference gene primers were amplified, and this amplification served to estimate nucleated cell counts. Clones were sequenced by immunoSEQ multiplex PCR, and TCRdb holds only the in-frame ones, with some missing. V and J calls and clone size come straight from that table; D and trimming were deduced from the DNA. The repertoire includes 100,000 or so clones, 80% of them detected once, and around 29% sits in the top ten. Trimming left V 1 base short and J 7 bases short, with 13 bases between. The CDR3 runs 14 residues. From germline, CDR1 is SEHNR and CDR2 FQNEAQ (reference sequence).

This receptor was obtained from a man aged 65 to 85 with active or convalescent COVID-19. The chain uses TRBV7-9 and TRBJ1-2; TRBD1 is a possible D gene (5 bases). Material for sequencing was peripheral blood. In DNA, the CDR3 is TGTGCCAGCAGCTTAGAGGAGGGTAGGGGTGGCTACACCTTC. As protein: CASSLEEGRGGYTF.